Presented here are 28 T cell receptor beta chains from one specimen sequenced in a study of T cell clonality in common variable immunodeficiency. Here immunoSEQ multiplex PCR was the method, and the copy in TCRdb shows in-frame clones only, minus some. The sample is made up of 50,000 to 60,000 clones, none counted only once. Sequenced material: peripheral blood mononuclear cells. These receptors all stem from a person between 18 and 75 years old in good health.

This clone was seen ten or more times. The sequence runs out 3 residues before the end of the CDR3; the remainder is reconstructed from the germline J gene. The J gene is TRBJ2-2, the V gene TRBV19; 8 bases align to TRBD2. The CDR3 length is 18 residues. Germline CDR1 reads LNHDA; CDR2 reads SQIVND (reference sequence). Trimming at V came to 5 bases and at J to 8 bases, leaving 19 bases not matched to a gene. The covered CDR3 bases are TGTGCCAGTAGTGGGGGAAGGGGAGCGGGAGTGTTCGCAGGGGAG. Translation gives CASSGGRGAGVFAGE. The full CDR3 protein reads CASSGGRGAGVFAGELFF.

This clone was seen many times. This chain's CDR3 is CASSDGSGSSYEQYF. The DNA read from the CDR3 is TGCGCCAGCAGTGACGGAAGCGGGAGCTCCTACGAG. The chain links TRBV10-1 to TRBJ2-7; 8 bases agree with TRBD2. Read coverage stops 3 residues before the CDR3 terminus; the germline J gene supplies the remainder. The CDR3 length is 15 residues. In germline, CDR1 is WNHNN, CDR2 SYGVQD (reference sequence). J lost 0 bases, V lost 3 bases, and 4 bases had no gene match.

This clone was seen many times. Read data end 3 residues before the CDR3 end; the end is taken from the germline J gene. This chain connects TRBV5-1 to TRBJ2-7; 9 positions match TRBD2. CDR3 length: 15 residues. Germline V gene data show CDR1 as SGHRS and CDR2 as YFSETQ. V lost 6 bases to trimming and J lost 6 bases; unmatched junction nucleotides: 13. The CDR3 DNA, read in part, is TGCGCCAGCAAAGTTCTTCCCCAAGCGGGAGGCGAG. Its translation: CASKVLPQAGGE. The complete CDR3 protein is CASKVLPQAGGEQYF.

In its sample, this clone was seen many times. The sequenced CDR3 bases are TGTGCCAGCAGCCCTCGCGGGGAAGAGACC. Its protein product is CASSPRGEET. The full CDR3 protein reads CASSPRGEETQYF. The rearrangement joins TRBV7-2 to TRBJ2-5; a weak D match, TRBD2 (6 bases). Read coverage stops 3 residues before the CDR3 terminus; the germline J gene supplies the remainder. This CDR3 has 13 residues. Germline CDR1 SGHTA, CDR2 FQGNSA. Trimming removed 5 bases at V and 3 bases at J, with 10 bases between.

Many counts were recorded for this clone. Partial CDR3 DNA: TGCAGTGCTAGAGATCCACTAGCGGTAAAGCGCTCCTACGAG. Its translation: CSARDPLAVKRSYE. The full-length CDR3 reads as CSARDPLAVKRSYEQYF. This chain joins TRBV20-1 and TRBJ2-7, with 8 bases aligning to TRBD2. The read falls 3 residues short of the CDR3 end, and the missing part is taken from the germline J gene. Germline lookup yields CDR1 DFQATT and CDR2 SNEGSKA (reference sequence). The trim removed 0 bases at V and 0 bases at J, leaving 10 bases unmatched. The CDR3 spans 17 residues.

The sequenced part of the CDR3 DNA is TGTGCCAGCAGCTCGGACGAG. Amino acids: CASSSDE. The whole CDR3 protein reads CASSSDEQYF. The rearrangement joins TRBV11-1 to TRBJ2-7; D unclear. From the germline J gene comes the end of the CDR3, since the read stops 3 residues before it. V dropped 4 bases and J dropped 5 bases, with 3 bases sitting between them. From germline, CDR1 is SGHAT and CDR2 FQDESV (reference sequence). The CDR3 covers 10 residues.

This clone occurred many times. Read coverage stops 3 residues before the CDR3 terminus; the germline J gene supplies the remainder. The chain is built from TRBV7-3 and TRBJ2-5; 10 positions match TRBD2. Germline CDR1 SGHTA, CDR2 FQGTGA. The J segment lost 4 bases and the V segment lost 6 bases, leaving 8 bases of the junction unmatched. This CDR3 region has 15 residues. CDR3 in amino acids: CASRKGLAAGETQYF. CDR3 DNA, as far as it was read: TGTGCCAGCAGAAAAGGACTAGCGGCAGGAGAGACC.

This clone was observed a handful of times. The read halts 3 residues ahead of the CDR3 end, with the missing end drawn from the germline J gene. This chain joins TRBV5-1 and TRBJ2-7; 7 bases are shared with TRBD1. The germline V gene has CDR1 SGHRS and CDR2 YFSETQ. V was clipped by 2 bases and J by 4 bases; unmatched bases: 6. This CDR3 has 14 residues. CDR3 bases read: TGCGCCAGCAGCTTTATTACAGGGGAGTACGAG. It codes for CASSFITGEYE. The entire CDR3 sequence reads CASSFITGEYEQYF.

This clone has at least ten counts. The observed sequence ends 3 residues before the CDR3 terminus, with the missing tail filled in from the germline J gene. V gene TRBV7-2 combines with J gene TRBJ2-3; D is ambiguous. Germline CDR1 SGHTA, CDR2 FQGNSA. The CDR3 runs 13 residues. V lost 2 bases, J lost 3 bases, and 6 bases lay in between. CDR3 DNA (partial): TGTGCCAGCAGCTTAAAACGGACAGATACG. Translation gives CASSLKRTDT. The CDR3 reads in full as CASSLKRTDTQYF. Complete variable domain (other parts from reference TRBV7-2 and TRBJ2-3): GAGVSQSPSNKVTEKGKDVELRCDPISGHTALYWYRQSLGQGLEFLIYFQGNSAPDKSGLPSDRFSAERTGGSVSTLTIQRTQQEDSAVYLCASSLKRTDTQYFGPGTRLTVL.

This clone occurred many times. The read halts 3 residues ahead of the CDR3 end, with the missing end drawn from the germline J gene. The chain is built from TRBV11-2 and TRBJ2-1; weak D call: TRBD1 (6 bases). Trimming stripped 4 bases from V and 7 bases from J, with 8 bases between. Looked up from germline, CDR1 is SGHAT and CDR2 is FQNNGV. This CDR3 spans 12 amino acids. CDR3 in amino acids: CASSSTGNEQFF. The CDR3 DNA, read in part, is TGTGCCAGCAGCTCGACAGGTAATGAG.

This clone was observed at least ten times. From the germline J gene comes the end of the CDR3, since the read stops 3 residues before it. This chain links TRBV19 with TRBJ2-2; TRBD2 is a possible D gene (5 bases). This CDR3 has 15 residues. Germline V CDR1 and CDR2: LNHDA, SQIVND (reference sequence). The V end was cut by 2 bases, the J end by 0 bases, with 7 bases between. This chain's CDR3 is CASSITTTNTGELFF. The CDR3 bases that were read are TGTGCCAGTAGTATAACGACTACGAACACCGGGGAG.

Remarks on this clone: Read coverage stops 3 residues before the CDR3 terminus; the germline J gene supplies the remainder. The chain uses TRBV6-2 or TRBV6-3 and TRBJ2-1; D is possibly TRBD1 (5 bases). Germline CDR1 reads MNHEY; CDR2 reads SVGEGT. The germline V and J ends were trimmed by 0 bases and 9 bases, with 12 bases remaining between them. This CDR3 is built from 14 residues. The CDR3 spells CASSYSMDIGEQFF. CDR3 bases read: TGTGCCAGCAGTTACTCGATGGACATCGGTGAG.

This clone was observed at least ten times. The observed sequence ends 3 residues before the CDR3 terminus, with the missing tail filled in from the germline J gene. The rearrangement uses TRBV5-1 and TRBJ2-1; 11 bases map to TRBD1. The CDR3 spans 16 residues. The germline CDR1 and CDR2 sequences are SGHRS and YFSETQ. V shed 4 bases and J 5 bases; nucleotides not matched to a gene: 8. The CDR3 region is CASSRSGTGGDNEQFF. The covered CDR3 bases are TGCGCCAGCAGCCGGTCCGGGACAGGGGGGGACAATGAG.

There are many counts of this clone. The missing CDR3 end, 3 residues past where the read stops, is filled in from the germline J gene. The rearrangement uses TRBV2 and TRBJ1-2, with no clear D. Trimming stripped 6 bases from V and 2 bases from J, with 10 bases between. Germline V gives CDR1 SNHLY, CDR2 FYNNEI. CDR3 length: 13 residues. The covered CDR3 bases are TGTGCCAGCAGATGGTTAGGGAACTATGGC. It yields the protein CASRWLGNYG. The CDR3 in its entirety is CASRWLGNYGYTF.

This clone was counted many times. Sequencing ends 3 residues short of the CDR3 end; the germline J gene provides the rest. This rearrangement joins TRBV18 to TRBJ2-5, with a possible D match to TRBD2 (6 bases). The CDR3 covers 16 residues. V dropped 1 base and J dropped 4 bases, with 16 bases sitting between them. Germline CDR1 KGHSH, CDR2 LQKENI. This CDR3 is CASSPQARSGGETQYF. The sequenced part of the CDR3 DNA is TGTGCCAGCTCACCACAGGCACGGTCCGGGGGAGAGACC.

This clone was counted ten times or more. The CDR3 end lies 3 residues beyond the end of the read and is filled in from the germline J gene. The rearrangement links TRBV20-1 to TRBJ2-2; the D gene is possibly TRBD1 (5 bases). Germline-derived CDR1 and CDR2 are DFQATT and SNEGSKA (reference sequence). The CDR3 runs to 15 residues. Deletions cut 1 base from V and 5 bases from J, with 14 bases between. The CDR3 bases that were read are TGCAGTGCTAGAGGACTGGGGCTGGTAACCGGGGAG. This translates into CSARGLGLVTGE. The complete CDR3 sequence is CSARGLGLVTGELFF.

There are many counts of this clone. Read coverage stops 3 residues before the CDR3 terminus; the germline J gene supplies the remainder. The V call is TRBV20-1, the J call TRBJ1-1; 7 bases fit TRBD1. Germline V CDR1 and CDR2: DFQATT, SNEGSKA (reference sequence). J lost 1 base, V lost 1 base, and 9 bases had no gene match. There are 16 residues in the CDR3. The sequenced part of the CDR3 DNA is TGCAGTGCTAGAGTGGACAGGAAGTTTGGGAACACTGAA. Residues: CSARVDRKFGNTE. The CDR3 reads in full as CSARVDRKFGNTEAFF.

At least ten counts were recorded for this clone. The read comes to an end 3 residues before the CDR3 does, leaving the germline J gene to fill in the end. The chain uses TRBV7-2 and TRBJ2-2, with D maybe TRBD2 (6 bases). The CDR3 totals 15 residues. Trimming shortened V by 1 base and J by 1 base, and 7 bases separated the two germline ends. Germline CDR1 SGHTA, CDR2 FQGNSA. Here the CDR3 reads CASSLGLGNTGELFF. The sequenced CDR3 bases are TGTGCCAGCAGCTTAGGACTAGGGAACACCGGGGAG.

This clone has a count of ten or more. The sequenced fragment ends 3 residues before the CDR3 boundary, so the rest is inferred from the germline J gene. The V call is TRBV19, the J call TRBJ2-5; 12 positions match TRBD1. Germline CDR1 reads LNHDA; CDR2 reads SQIVND (reference sequence). Trimming cost V 7 bases and J 5 bases; bases outside gene matches: 5. The CDR3 is made up of 14 amino acids. The CDR3 sequence is CASKRDRGRETQYF. CDR3 bases read: TGTGCCAGTAAACGGGACAGGGGGCGGGAGACC. The full variable domain, rest sourced from reference TRBV19 and TRBJ2-5, is DGGITQSPKYLFRKEGQNVTLSCEQNLNHDAMYWYRQDPGQGLRLIYYSQIVNDFQKGDIAEGYSVSREKKESFPLTVTSAQKNPTAFYLCASKRDRGRETQYFGPGTRLLVL.

This clone was recorded many times. The read ends 3 residues shy of where the CDR3 ends; the end is completed using the germline J gene. The rearrangement joins TRBV20-1 to TRBJ2-1; D possibly corresponds to TRBD2 (5 bases). The CDR3 is 13 residues long. Germline values: CDR1 DFQATT, CDR2 SNEGSKA (reference sequence). V was shortened by 0 bases and J by 8 bases, with 11 bases between the two germline ends. The sequenced part of the CDR3 DNA is TGCAGTGCTAGAGAACTAGTAAGCGATGAG. Translated: CSARELVSDE. The full CDR3 is CSARELVSDEQFF.

This clone has a count of ten or more. Read sequence stops 3 residues before the CDR3 end, and the germline J gene provides the missing end. The V call is TRBV5-1, the J call TRBJ2-3; a possible D gene is TRBD2 (6 bases). Germline-derived CDR1 and CDR2 are SGHRS and YFSETQ. The CDR3 has 14 amino acids. Trimming removed 3 bases from V and 7 bases from J, with 15 bases in between. Incomplete CDR3 DNA: TGCGCCAGCAGCTACCGGGATCGGGGGAATACG. Its protein product is CASSYRDRGNT. The whole CDR3 protein is CASSYRDRGNTQYF.

This clone was counted ten times or more. The sequenced fragment ends 3 residues before the CDR3 boundary, so the rest is inferred from the germline J gene. The sample carries other DNA sequences with the same CDR3. The chain recombines TRBV15 with TRBJ2-7, with 10 bases identical to TRBD1. Germline V CDR1 and CDR2: LNHNV, YYDKDF (reference sequence). With V trimmed by 5 bases and J by 2 bases, 3 bases remained unmatched. The CDR3 is 14 residues long. CDR3 protein: CATSRDRGPYEQYF. Incomplete CDR3 DNA: TGTGCCACCAGCCGGGACAGGGGACCCTACGAG.

This clone was detected many times. The read terminates 3 residues ahead of where the CDR3 ends, so the germline J gene completes it. V gene TRBV18 combines with J gene TRBJ2-5; 7 nucleotides align to TRBD2. V lost 3 bases, J lost 4 bases, and 14 bases stayed unmatched. The CDR3 is 17 amino acids. In germline, CDR1 is KGHSH, CDR2 LQKENI. This CDR3 reads CASSPQELVGGGETQYF. The CDR3 bases that were read are TGTGCCAGCTCACCGCAAGAGCTGGTGGGCGGGGGAGAGACC.

This clone was detected ten times or more. The CDR3 end falls 3 residues outside the read, so it is completed with the germline J gene. This chain joins TRBV4-2 and TRBJ2-5; 10 nucleotides match TRBD2. Germline-derived CDR1 and CDR2 are LGHNA and YNFKEQ. The V and J ends lost 2 bases and 4 bases, in that order; junction bases with no gene match: 7. The CDR3 loop spans 16 amino acids. CDR3 amino acids: CASSQLAGAMGETQYF. The part of the CDR3 DNA that was read is TGTGCCAGCAGCCAACTAGCGGGAGCAATGGGAGAGACC.

The sample holds many counts of this clone. Sequencing ends 3 residues short of the CDR3 end; the germline J gene provides the rest. The gene calls are TRBV5-1 and TRBJ2-3; 7 positions match TRBD1. CDR3 length: 22 residues. Germline CDR1 reads SGHRS; CDR2 reads YFSETQ. V dropped 2 bases and J dropped 0; count of bases not matched to a gene: 24. Incomplete CDR3 DNA: TGCGCCAGCAGCTTTCACTCCTTTAATAGGGACAGAATTTTTCCTAGCACAGATACG. This codes for CASSFHSFNRDRIFPSTDT. The full CDR3 protein reads CASSFHSFNRDRIFPSTDTQYF.

This clone has ten or more counts. Read data end 3 residues before the CDR3 end; the end is taken from the germline J gene. The chain joins TRBV5-1 to TRBJ1-5, with a weak D call TRBD1 (5 bases). Trimming removed 0 bases at V and 7 bases at J, with 14 bases between. From germline, CDR1 is SGHRS and CDR2 YFSETQ. The CDR3 has 15 amino acids. CDR3 amino acids: CASSLVAGREQPQHF. The CDR3 DNA, read in part, is TGCGCCAGCAGCTTGGTCGCCGGCAGGGAACAGCCC.

This clone was observed at least ten times. The read terminates 3 residues ahead of where the CDR3 ends, so the germline J gene completes it. The chain uses TRBV28 and TRBJ1-3; D is undetermined. V was cut by 3 bases and J by 0 bases, with 15 bases left in between. Germline assignment: CDR1 MDHEN and CDR2 SYDVKM. The CDR3 consists of 17 residues. The CDR3 reads CASSFPLQSFSGNTIYF. The sequenced part of the CDR3 DNA is TGTGCCAGCAGTTTCCCCTTACAATCATTCTCTGGAAACACC.

In this sample, this clone turned up many times. CDR3 residues: CASSLVVTGAETQYF. The sequenced CDR3 bases are TGTGCCAGCAGCTTAGTAGTGACAGGGGCAGAGACC. The chain employs TRBV7-9 and TRBJ2-5, with 8 bases matching TRBD1. The read ends 3 residues before the CDR3 terminus; that terminus is restored from the germline J gene. CDR1 is SEHNR and CDR2 is FQNEAQ in the germline V gene (reference sequence). The CDR3 is 15 residues long. V shed 1 base and J 4 bases; nucleotides not matched to a gene: 5.